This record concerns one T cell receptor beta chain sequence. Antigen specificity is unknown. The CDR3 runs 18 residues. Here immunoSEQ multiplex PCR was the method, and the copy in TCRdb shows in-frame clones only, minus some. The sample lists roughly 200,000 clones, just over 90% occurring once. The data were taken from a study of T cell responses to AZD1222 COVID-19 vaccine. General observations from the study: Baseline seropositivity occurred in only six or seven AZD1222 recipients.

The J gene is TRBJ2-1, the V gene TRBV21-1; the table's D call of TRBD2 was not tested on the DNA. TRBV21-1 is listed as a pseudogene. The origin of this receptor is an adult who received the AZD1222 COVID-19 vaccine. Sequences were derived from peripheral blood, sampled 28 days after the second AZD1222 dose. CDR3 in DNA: TGTGCCAGCAGCAAAGAGAGAGCGGGAGGGAGCTCCTACAATGAGCAGTTCTTC. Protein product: CASSKERAGGSSYNEQFF.